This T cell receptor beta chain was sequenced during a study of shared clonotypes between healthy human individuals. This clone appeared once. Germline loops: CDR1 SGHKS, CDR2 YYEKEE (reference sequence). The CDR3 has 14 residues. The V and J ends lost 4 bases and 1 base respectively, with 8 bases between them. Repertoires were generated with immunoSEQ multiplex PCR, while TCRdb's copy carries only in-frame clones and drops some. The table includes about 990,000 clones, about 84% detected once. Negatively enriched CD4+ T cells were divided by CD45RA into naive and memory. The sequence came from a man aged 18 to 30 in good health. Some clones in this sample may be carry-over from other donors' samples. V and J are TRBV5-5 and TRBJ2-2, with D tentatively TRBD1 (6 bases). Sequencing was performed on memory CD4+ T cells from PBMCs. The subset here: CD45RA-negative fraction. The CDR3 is CASSTGQNTGELFF. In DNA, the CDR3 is TGTGCCAGCAGCACGGGACAGAACACCGGGGAGCTGTTTTTT.